This record covers a single T cell receptor beta chain. Its antigen is undetermined. Primers used in a second PCR of about 7 to 11 cycles were a sample-barcoded 5' primer and a J-beta primer mix. TCRdb processed the 5' RACE reads anew with MiXCR; each CDR3 protein has one entry. The sample consists of 850,000 to 1,000,000 distinct CDR3 sequences, approximately 50% of them appearing once. The data are from a study of blood T cells in healthy people across ages. Study details: The template switching approach captured approximately one barcoded beta molecule for every two T cells. Notes on the study in general: Naive and antigen-experienced cells could not be conclusively compared, given unsorted PBMCs. When set beside aged donors, long-lived donors presented more naive CD4+ cells and higher diversity.

PBMCs numbering at least 7 million were isolated per sample. What was sequenced was blood. This receptor was obtained from a woman in her fifties or sixties in good health.

CDR3 nucleotide sequence: TGTGCCAGCAGCTCCAACCGGGACGGAGAGCAGTACTTC. It translates to CASSSNRDGEQYF. The chain has TRBV7-2 and TRBJ2-7; possibly TRBD1 or TRBD2 for D (5 bases each). Germline loops: CDR1 SGHTA, CDR2 FQGNSA. V was clipped by 4 bases and J by 7 bases, with 14 bases between them. CDR3 length: 13 residues.